This T cell receptor (beta chain) was obtained from a study of beta chain features in type 1 diabetes. Whole-study results and caveats: Sampled from patients, naive, central memory and Treg TCRB repertoires appeared more similar than those sampled from healthy donors. There was a moderate but significant shortening of TCRB CDR3s in all four CD4+ subsets of Type 1 diabetes patients. Junctions at VDJ sites from type 1 diabetes patients had fewer insertions and more deletions.

Expressed TCRB transcripts were sequenced, since all the RNA that had been isolated was reverse transcribed. Assay used: immunoSEQ multiplex PCR; TCRdb lists only in-frame clones, some missing. In the table there are 810,000 or so clones, 15% to 20% of which are singletons. With 2 bases clipped from V and 4 bases from J, the junction kept 19 bases outside the gene matches. Germline CDR1 MNHNS, CDR2 SASEGT. This CDR3 is built from 19 residues. Donors contributed one heparinised blood draw apiece, averaging roughly 0.12 L. A few counts support this clone. The antigen is undetermined. Sequencing was carried out using naive CD4+ T cells from blood. This clonotype was obtained from a woman younger than 35 in good health. The chain is built from TRBV6-1 and TRBJ2-7; TRBD2 aligns across 8 bases. The CDR3 region has the DNA TGTGCCAGCAGTGAATTCTCAAGGCCTAGCGGGTCACTAGGTTACGAGCAGTACTTC. Amino acids: CASSEFSRPSGSLGYEQYF.